This T cell receptor (beta chain) was profiled in a study of regulatory T cells in long-lasting Graves disease. Study-wide points: When disease was persistent, TRBV28, TRBJ1-2 and TRBJ2-5 were the favored segments. Accuracy was possibly reduced by small sample size.

This clonotype was recorded at least ten times. The antigen is unknown. The germline CDR1 and CDR2 sequences are MNHEY and SVGAGI. The ends lost 4 bases at V and 5 bases at J; junction bases unmatched: 15. The CDR3 consists of 19 residues. Time point noted: persistent/refractory GD, antithyroid drugs over 5 years with positive TRAb. Construction of the TCR library relied on RNA isolated from PBMCs. Graves' disease diagnosis was established per American Thyroid Association guidelines. Arm-PCR with iRepertoire HTBI primers amplified the CDR3 regions for these TCR beta libraries. TCRdb itself ran the multiplex PCR reads through MiXCR, one entry per CDR3 protein. The data contain approximately 690,000 distinct CDR3 sequences, around 30% of them seen just once; the ten biggest clones take up under 50%.

The sequence came from a female donor with Graves disease. The V call is TRBV6-5, the J call TRBJ1-5; 12 nucleotides align to TRBD1. The specimen was peripheral blood mononuclear cells (PBMCs), collected when the disease was refractory, from a patient treated with antithyroid drugs. The CDR3 here is CASSLPRPLGQGADQPQHF. In nucleotides, the CDR3 is TGTGCCAGCAGTTTGCCGCGCCCATTGGGACAGGGGGCGGATCAGCCCCAGCATTTT.